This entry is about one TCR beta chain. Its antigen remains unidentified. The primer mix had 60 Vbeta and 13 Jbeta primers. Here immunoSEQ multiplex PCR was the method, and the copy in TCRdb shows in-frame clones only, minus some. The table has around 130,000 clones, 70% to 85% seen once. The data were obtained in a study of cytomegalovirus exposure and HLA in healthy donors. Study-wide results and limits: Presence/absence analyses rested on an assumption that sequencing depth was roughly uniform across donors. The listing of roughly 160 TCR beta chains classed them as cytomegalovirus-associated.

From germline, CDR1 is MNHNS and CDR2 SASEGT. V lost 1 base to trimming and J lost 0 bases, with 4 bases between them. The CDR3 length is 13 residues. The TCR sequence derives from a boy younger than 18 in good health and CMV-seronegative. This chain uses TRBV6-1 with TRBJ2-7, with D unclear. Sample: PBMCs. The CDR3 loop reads CASSEDISYEQYF. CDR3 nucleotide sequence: TGTGCCAGCAGTGAAGACATCTCCTACGAGCAGTACTTC.